What follows are 18 T cell receptor beta chains derived from one specimen sequenced in a study of OX40 agonist ivuxolimab in advanced cancers. This table comes from immunoSEQ multiplex PCR, and its TCRdb copy is limited to in-frame clones, with some not included. The table records tens of thousands of clones, about 85% of them present only once. The input for sequencing was CD4+ or CD8+ T cells sorted from blood, taken in a trial of the OX40 agonist ivuxolimab. Source of these receptors: an adult with an advanced solid tumor such as melanoma, head and neck, liver or kidney cancer.

V and J are TRBV10-3 and TRBJ2-1; 7 bases match TRBD1. Germline V gene data show CDR1 as ENHRY and CDR2 as SYGVKD. The J segment lost 0 bases and the V segment lost 5 bases, leaving 7 bases of the junction unmatched. The CDR3 has 16 amino acids. For the CDR3, the DNA is TGTGCCATCAGTAACCCAGGGGGTAGCTCCTACAATGAGCAGTTCTTC. It yields the protein CAISNPGGSSYNEQFF.

This clone has just a few counts. This sequence joins TRBV6-1 and TRBJ2-7; no definite D call. CDR1 and CDR2 from the germline V gene are MNHNS and SASEGT. Trimming pared 6 bases from V and 2 bases from J, leaving 11 bases between. This CDR3 is built from 13 residues. Here the CDR3 DNA reads TGTGCCAGCAGATTGACGGCCACCTACGAGCAGTACGTC. Translated: CASRLTATYEQYV.

V usage is TRBV19 and J usage is TRBJ1-5; D gene ambiguous. Deletions cut 1 base from V and 0 bases from J, with 13 bases between. In germline, CDR1 is LNHDA, CDR2 SQIVND (reference sequence). This CDR3 spans 17 amino acids. The CDR3 here is CASSIGRAIYSNQPQHF. The CDR3 DNA reads TGTGCCAGTAGTATAGGTCGGGCAATCTATAGCAATCAGCCCCAGCATTTT.

The CDR3 sequence: CASSQGQSITGELFF. The DNA of the CDR3 is TGCGCCAGCAGCCAAGGACAGAGCATCACCGGGGAGCTGTTTTTT. This chain uses TRBV4-3 with TRBJ2-2, with D possibly being TRBD1 (5 bases). The V end lost 1 base, the J end lost 4 bases, and 10 bases lay between the germline ends. The CDR3 sequence is 15 residues long. Per the germline V gene, CDR1 is LGHNA and CDR2 is YSLEER.

J is TRBJ2-5 and V is TRBV2; D is possibly TRBD1 or TRBD2 (6 bases each). The CDR3 consists of 12 residues. Trimming stripped 8 bases from V and 3 bases from J, with 10 bases between. Germline values: CDR1 SNHLY, CDR2 FYNNEI. This chain's CDR3 is CASRRGEETQYF. CDR3 in DNA: TGTGCCAGCCGTAGGGGGGAAGAGACCCAGTACTTC.

The count of this clone is one. V gene TRBV21-1 combines with J gene TRBJ2-3; the DNA was not compared with TRBD1, the D call given in the table. TRBV21-1 is deemed a pseudogene. The CDR3 extends over 13 amino acids. In DNA form, the CDR3 reads TGTGCCAGCAGCAAAGTGGCCACAGATACGCAGTATTTT. This codes for CASSKVATDTQYF.

The rearrangement uses TRBV27 and TRBJ2-1; 9 nucleotides align to TRBD2. Trimming at V came to 8 bases and at J to 0 bases, leaving 17 bases not matched to a gene. This CDR3 has 19 amino acids. In germline, CDR1 is MNHEY, CDR2 SMNVEV (reference sequence). CDR3 nucleotides: TGTGCCAGCCTCTTCAAGGCAGCGGGGGGCTCGAGCTCCTACAATGAGCAGTTCTTC. It yields the protein CASLFKAAGGSSSYNEQFF.

The genes are TRBV6-6 and TRBJ2-1; a possible D gene is TRBD2 (6 bases). The CDR3 contains 16 residues. The V and J ends lost 0 bases and 3 bases respectively, with 12 bases between them. In germline, CDR1 is MNHNY, CDR2 SVGAGI (reference sequence). This CDR3 reads CASSYSGGALYNEQFF. DNA of the CDR3: TGTGCCAGCAGTTACTCTGGCGGGGCCCTCTACAATGAGCAGTTCTTC.

This chain uses TRBV29-1 with TRBJ2-3; D gene uncertain. Trimming pared 4 bases from V and 0 bases from J, leaving 11 bases between. In germline, CDR1 is SQVTM, CDR2 ANQGSEA. The CDR3 spans 14 residues. CDR3 in amino acids: CSVGTIWSTDTQYF. In DNA, the CDR3 is TGCAGCGTTGGGACCATTTGGAGCACAGATACGCAGTATTTT.

This chain uses TRBV19 with TRBJ1-2; 8 nucleotides align to TRBD1. Germline values: CDR1 LNHDA, CDR2 SQIVND (reference sequence). V lost 10 bases and J lost 7; bases outside the gene matches: 14. This CDR3 contains 14 residues. This chain's CDR3 is CATSNDRGRGGYTF. The CDR3 region has the DNA TGTGCCACTTCAAATGACAGGGGAAGGGGTGGCTACACCTTC.

The chain employs TRBV11-3 and TRBJ1-1, with a weak D call TRBD1 (5 bases). The germline V gene encodes CDR1 SGHNT and CDR2 YENEEA. The CDR3 covers 13 residues. Trimming took off 0 bases at V and 4 bases at J, with 6 bases between the two ends. This CDR3 reads CASSLERGTEAFF. In DNA, the CDR3 is TGTGCCAGCAGCTTAGAAAGGGGCACTGAAGCTTTCTTT.

This clone was picked up a small number of times. The CDR3 here is CASSKSRGSNQPQHF. CDR3 DNA: TGTGCCAGTAGTAAGTCTAGGGGATCCAATCAGCCCCAGCATTTT. V gene TRBV19 combines with J gene TRBJ1-5, with D tentatively TRBD1 (5 bases). The CDR3 has 15 amino acids. V shed 4 bases and J shed 3 bases, with 13 bases lying between them. Germline-derived CDR1 and CDR2 are LNHDA and SQIVND (reference sequence).

The gene calls are TRBV7-2 and TRBJ2-3; D perhaps matches TRBD1 (5 bases). V was clipped by 2 bases and J by 0 bases, with 9 bases between them. CDR3 length: 15 amino acids. Germline CDR1 and CDR2: SGHTA and FQGNSA. CDR3 protein: CASSLSTVSTDTQYF. CDR3 DNA sequence: TGTGCCAGCAGCTTATCGACAGTCAGCACAGATACGCAGTATTTT.

This sequence joins TRBV19 and TRBJ1-4; tentative D call: TRBD1 (5 bases). Trimming stripped 2 bases from V and 8 bases from J, with 9 bases between. Germline CDR1 is LNHDA and CDR2 is SQIVND (reference sequence). The CDR3 sequence is 13 residues long. The CDR3 bases are TGTGCCAGTAGTATATGGGGGGGAGAAAAACTGTTTTTT. Translating gives CASSIWGGEKLFF. The whole variable domain, filled in from reference TRBV19 and TRBJ1-4, reads DGGITQSPKYLFRKEGQNVTLSCEQNLNHDAMYWYRQDPGQGLRLIYYSQIVNDFQKGDIAEGYSVSREKKESFPLTVTSAQKNPTAFYLCASSIWGGEKLFFGSGTQLSVL.

This chain joins TRBV7-8 and TRBJ2-5; D may be TRBD2 (7 bases). Germline V gene lookup returns CDR1 SGHVS and CDR2 FQNEAQ. The CDR3 extends over 13 amino acids. Written as DNA, the CDR3 is TGTGCGGGGGGCGGGGGCCTCCAAGAGACCCAGTACTTC. Translated, it gives CAGGGGLQETQYF.

This chain links TRBV4-2 with TRBJ1-1, with 8 bases aligning to TRBD1. CDR1 and CDR2 (germline): LGHNA, YNFKEQ. CDR3 size: 16 residues. V shed 4 bases and J 1 base; nucleotides not matched to a gene: 8. CDR3 protein: CASSPPLGQGNTEAFF. DNA of the CDR3: TGTGCCAGCAGCCCACCTCTAGGACAGGGGAACACTGAAGCTTTCTTT.

This clone was detected once. The chain recombines TRBV5-5 with TRBJ1-4; no clear D gene. V lost 0 bases to trimming and J lost 4 bases, with 10 bases between them. Germline CDR1 is SGHKS and CDR2 is YYEKEE (reference sequence). The CDR3 sequence is 15 residues long. CDR3 region: CASSLGLGFNEKLFF. CDR3 bases: TGTGCCAGCAGCTTGGGTCTGGGGTTTAATGAAAAACTGTTTTTT.

This clone was observed a handful of times. At the DNA level, this CDR3 is encoded by other sequences in the same sample as well. V gene TRBV10-3 combines with J gene TRBJ2-7; TRBD2 is a possible D gene (6 bases). Trimming removed 11 bases at V and 5 bases at J, with 16 bases between. The length of the CDR3 is 12 residues. Germline values: CDR1 ENHRY, CDR2 SYGVKD. Written as DNA, the CDR3 is TGTGCCGTGAGGGGCGGGGACCACGAGCAGTACGTC. It codes for CAVRGGDHEQYV.